Sequencing of this T cell receptor beta chain was carried out in a study of T cell repertoires in cytomegalovirus infection. Study background: Used in the study were CMV epitopes, some recently identified and HLA-C-restricted, others well-studied and HLA-B-restricted. Public signatures in TCR beta pointed to CMV infection and matching HLA type. Study findings and constraints: Within the response measured ex vivo, HLA-C-restricted CMV-specific TCR beta clonotypes were dominant. Totalled public TCR beta family frequency picked out people who carried CMV plus the relevant HLA.

Regarding this clonotype: Its specificity is not known. A read error may be the cause here, since a much bigger clone is one base away.

MiXCR, run by TCRdb on the reads, gives a single entry per CDR3 protein. The sample holds around 360,000 distinct CDR3 sequences; roughly 34% are singletons and the top ten take around an eighth. The sequencing used cultured PBMCs, collected from culture after CMV antigen stimulation. This TCR was sampled from a human donor in good health (CMV status not recorded). Some clones in this sample may be carry-over from other donors' samples.

The CDR3 sequence is CASSFTGLTEAFF. CDR3 in DNA: TGTGCCAGCAGCTTTACAGGGCTCACTGAAGCTTTCTTT. V gene TRBV11-2 combines with J gene TRBJ1-1, with D maybe TRBD1 (6 bases). The V gene's germline CDR1 is SGHAT and CDR2 FQNNGV. V lost 3 bases and J lost 4, with 9 bases in between. This CDR3 has 13 residues.